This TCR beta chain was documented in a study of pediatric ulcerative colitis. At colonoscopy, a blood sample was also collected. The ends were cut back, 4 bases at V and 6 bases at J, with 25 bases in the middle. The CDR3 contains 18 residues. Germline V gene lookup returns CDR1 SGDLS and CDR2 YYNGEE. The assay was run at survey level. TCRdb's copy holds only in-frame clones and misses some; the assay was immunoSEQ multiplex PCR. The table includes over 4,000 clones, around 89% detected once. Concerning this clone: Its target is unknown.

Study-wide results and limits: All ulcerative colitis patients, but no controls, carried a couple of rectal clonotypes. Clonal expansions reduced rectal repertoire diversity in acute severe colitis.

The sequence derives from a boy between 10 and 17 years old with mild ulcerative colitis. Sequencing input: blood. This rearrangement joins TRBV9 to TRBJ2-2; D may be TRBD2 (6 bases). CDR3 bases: TGTGCCAGCAGCTTGTTGTCAACGACTAGTCGATCCGCCGGGGAGCTGTTTTTT. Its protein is CASSLLSTTSRSAGELFF.